This TCR beta chain was observed in a study of breast tumors, draining lymph nodes, adjacent tissues. Study findings and constraints: That most tumor T cells come from lymph nodes remained unproven.

Axillary draining lymph nodes of breast cancer patients supplied the node samples. TCRdb passed the multiplex PCR reads through MiXCR, listing each CDR3 protein once. The sample comprises around 100,000 distinct CDR3 sequences, 21% of which are singletons, and under 1.5% rests with the top ten. This clonotype was observed at least ten times. The target antigen is unknown. The V and J ends lost 2 bases and 3 bases respectively, with 5 bases between them. Germline V gene data show CDR1 as ENHRY and CDR2 as SYGVKD. This CDR3 contains 12 residues. This TCR derives from a female donor with breast cancer. Some clones in this sample may be carry-over from other donors' samples. V usage is TRBV10-3 and J usage is TRBJ2-7; D gene ambiguous. The sequenced sample was axillary lymph node tissue. This chain's CDR3 is CAISEQSYEQYF. CDR3 bases: TGTGCCATCAGTGAGCAAAGCTACGAGCAGTACTTC.